This entry lists 24 T cell receptor beta chains sequenced from one sample in a study of cytomegalovirus exposure and HLA in healthy donors (dated by TCRdb to about 2017). The library was prepared using the immunoSEQ multiplex PCR assay. For the multiplex PCR, a mixture combining 60 forward primers for TCR Vbeta segments and 13 reverse primers for TCR Jbeta segments was used. Sourced from immuneACCESS, this table was stored by TCRdb with only in-frame sequences that have V and J called. A share of the clones is absent; for the studies checked, an unresolved V gene accounts for under half, and the remainder has no known explanation. In this sample the table shows roughly 120,000 clones, roughly 82% of which occur a single time. The leading ten clones occupy roughly 3.5% of the sample. Sequences were obtained from PBMCs. All receptors derive from a human donor in good health.

V and J are TRBV15 and TRBJ2-7; 9 bases fit TRBD1. CDR3 length: 15 amino acids. V was pared by 1 base and J by 3 bases, with 4 bases of the junction left unmatched. Germline assignment: CDR1 LNHNV and CDR2 YYDKDF (reference sequence). CDR3 residues: CATSRAGTGSYEQYF. The CDR3 DNA reads as TGTGCCACCAGCAGAGCCGGGACAGGGAGCTACGAGCAGTACTTC.

The genes are TRBV19 and TRBJ2-3, with 7 bases matching TRBD2. V shed 2 bases, J shed 0 bases, and the junction held 5 bases outside the gene matches. Germline V CDR1 and CDR2: LNHDA, SQIVND (reference sequence). This CDR3 region has 16 residues. This CDR3 reads CASSITTSPSTDTQYF. For the CDR3, the DNA is TGTGCCAGTAGTATAACGACTAGCCCTAGCACAGATACGCAGTATTTT.

The chain recombines TRBV7-9 with TRBJ2-5; the D is unclear. Trimming pared 3 bases from V and 3 bases from J, leaving 5 bases between. The CDR3 loop spans 12 amino acids. Germline lookup yields CDR1 SEHNR and CDR2 FQNEAQ (reference sequence). The CDR3 here is CASSFGEETQYF. CDR3 coding DNA: TGTGCCAGCAGCTTCGGAGAAGAGACCCAGTACTTC.

The genes are TRBV28 and TRBJ2-7; 14 nucleotides agree with TRBD2. CDR1 MDHEN and CDR2 SYDVKM come from the germline V gene. Losses at the gene ends were 6 bases for V and 4 bases for J; bases not matched to a gene: 5. The CDR3 contains 15 residues. This CDR3 is CASSQGTSGSYEQYF. The CDR3 coding sequence is TGTGCCAGCAGCCAGGGGACTAGCGGGAGTTACGAGCAGTACTTC. The full variable domain, its missing parts supplied by reference TRBV28 and TRBJ2-7, is DVKVTQSSRYLVKRTGEKVFLECVQDMDHENMFWYRQDPGLGLRLIYFSYDVKMKEKGDIPEGYSVSREKKERFSLILESASTNQTSMYLCASSQGTSGSYEQYFGPGTRLTVT.

As to this clone: At one boundary the junction diverges from the germline segment, which might be a read error. The V call is TRBV7-9, the J call TRBJ1-4, with a tentative D call TRBD1 (5 bases). Per the germline V gene, CDR1 is SEHNR and CDR2 is FQNEAQ (reference sequence). The CDR3 length is 17 residues. Written as DNA, the CDR3 is TGTTCCAGCAGCTTAGACGGTCAGGGCCGCCCTAATGAAAAACTGTTTTTT. It specifies CSSSLDGQGRPNEKLFF.

This chain connects TRBV6-4 to TRBJ2-1; 13 nucleotides match TRBD2. The V and J ends lost 7 bases and 7 bases, in that order; junction bases with no gene match: 10. There are 16 residues in the CDR3. Looked up from germline, CDR1 is MRHNA and CDR2 is SNTAGT. The CDR3 loop is CASMRYPGLAGNEQFF. The CDR3 bases are TGTGCCAGCATGCGATATCCGGGACTAGCGGGAAATGAGCAGTTCTTC.

This chain links TRBV5-1 with TRBJ2-2; perhaps TRBD2 as D (5 bases). The CDR3 has 15 amino acids. Germline loops: CDR1 SGHRS, CDR2 YFSETQ. Deletions cut 4 bases from V and 6 bases from J, with 16 bases between. CDR3 region: CASSRVTYGAGELFF. CDR3 sequence (DNA): TGCGCCAGCAGCCGAGTTACCTACGGGGCCGGGGAGCTGTTTTTT.

J is TRBJ1-1 and V is TRBV2; tentative D call: TRBD1 (5 bases). The ends were cut back, 6 bases at V and 0 bases at J, with 14 bases in the middle. The CDR3 spans 15 residues. CDR1 is SNHLY, CDR2 FYNNEI, per germline. DNA of the CDR3: TGTGCCAGCAGGGGAGGGACGGGTATGAACACTGAAGCTTTCTTT. This sequence encodes CASRGGTGMNTEAFF.

This clone was seen once. V usage is TRBV28 and J usage is TRBJ2-5, with TRBD1 as a possible D gene (6 bases). V was trimmed by 2 bases and J by 3 bases, leaving 13 bases between them. This CDR3 region has 15 residues. Germline values: CDR1 MDHEN, CDR2 SYDVKM. Here the CDR3 DNA reads TGTGCCAGCAGTTTACGTGGGGGCCCAAAAGAGACCCAGTACTTC. Residues: CASSLRGGPKETQYF.

This chain links TRBV6-5 with TRBJ2-2; possibly TRBD2 for D (6 bases). V dropped 8 bases and J dropped 4 bases, with 14 bases sitting between them. CDR3 length: 14 amino acids. Germline values: CDR1 MNHEY, CDR2 SVGAGI. CDR3 in amino acids: CASGVAVTTGELFF. Here the CDR3 DNA reads TGTGCCAGCGGAGTAGCGGTTACCACCGGGGAGCTGTTTTTT.

The chain recombines TRBV13 with TRBJ1-3; D is perhaps TRBD1 (5 bases). V shed 7 bases and J shed 6 bases, with 19 bases lying between them. CDR3 length: 15 amino acids. Germline-derived CDR1 and CDR2 are PRHDT and FYEKMQ (reference sequence). The CDR3 coding sequence is TGTGCCAGCACCCCCACCACAGGCGCCCTAAACACCATATATTTT. This gives the protein CASTPTTGALNTIYF.

The genes are TRBV11-1 and TRBJ2-2; D might be TRBD2 (7 bases). The ends were cut back, 6 bases at V and 0 bases at J, with 17 bases in the middle. This CDR3 is built from 17 residues. CDR1 SGHAT and CDR2 FQDESV come from the germline V gene (reference sequence). The CDR3 DNA reads TGTGCCAGCAGGCCTCGGGGGGCGGGAGCGAACACCGGGGAGCTGTTTTTT. This sequence encodes CASRPRGAGANTGELFF.

The chain couples TRBV7-8 to TRBJ2-5, with 8 bases aligning to TRBD1. The J call is uncertain, as TRBJ2-7 better fits the DNA end. CDR1 is SGHVS and CDR2 is FQNEAQ in the germline V gene. This CDR3 is built from 15 residues. The CDR3 bases are TGTGCCAGCAGCTCCACAGACAGGGGTAATTACGAGCAGTACTTC. Amino acids: CASSSTDRGNYEQYF.

The chain combines TRBV9 with TRBJ1-1; D is possibly TRBD1 (5 bases). The V end was cut by 3 bases, the J end by 4 bases, with 19 bases between. CDR1 and CDR2 from the germline V gene are SGDLS and YYNGEE. This CDR3 has 16 amino acids. CDR3 region: CASSGHDRAGGTEAFF. Here the CDR3 DNA reads TGTGCCAGCAGCGGGCATGATCGGGCGGGGGGCACTGAAGCTTTCTTT.

This clone has only one observation. The V and J genes are TRBV9 and TRBJ2-7, with 12 bases aligning to TRBD2. From germline, CDR1 is SGDLS and CDR2 YYNGEE. The CDR3 is made up of 16 amino acids. The V segment lost 2 bases and the J segment 6 bases; nucleotides outside the gene matches: 9. The CDR3 here is CASSVDSSGRASEQYF. CDR3 DNA: TGTGCCAGCAGCGTCGATTCTAGCGGGAGGGCAAGCGAGCAGTACTTC. Together with reference TRBV9 and TRBJ2-7, the CDR3 gives the full variable domain: DSGVTQTPKHLITATGQRVTLRCSPRSGDLSVYWYQQSLDQGLQFLIQYYNGEERAKGNILERFSAQQFPDLHSELNLSSLELGDSALYFCASSVDSSGRASEQYFGPGTRLTVT.

The gene calls are TRBV4-1 and TRBJ1-5; D call uncertain. This CDR3 contains 15 residues. With 0 bases removed from V and 3 bases from J, the gap between germline ends came to 9 bases. Germline loops: CDR1 MGHRA, CDR2 YSYEKL. The CDR3 is CASSQERGINQPQHF. The CDR3 DNA reads as TGCGCCAGCAGCCAAGAGCGAGGGATCAATCAGCCCCAGCATTTT.

The rearrangement joins TRBV5-1 to TRBJ2-5; 7 bases line up with TRBD2. This CDR3 has 13 amino acids. Per germline, CDR1 SGHRS and CDR2 YFSETQ. The V and J ends lost 3 bases and 4 bases, in that order; junction bases with no gene match: 3. CDR3 residues: CASSSTGGETQYF. CDR3 bases: TGCGCCAGCAGCTCCACGGGGGGAGAGACCCAGTACTTC.

The rearrangement links TRBV6-4 to TRBJ2-2, with 12 positions matching TRBD2. The CDR3 extends over 16 amino acids. Germline trimming cut 6 bases from V and 5 bases from J; bases unmatched to any gene: 7. CDR1 and CDR2 from the germline V gene are MRHNA and SNTAGT. CDR3 sequence: CASSPQGTSGTGELFF. The CDR3 DNA reads TGTGCCAGCAGCCCCCAAGGGACTAGCGGGACCGGGGAGCTGTTTTTT.

The chain joins TRBV2 to TRBJ2-1; 10 bases are a match to TRBD2. The germline gives CDR1 SNHLY, CDR2 FYNNEI. This CDR3 has 15 residues. The V and J ends lost 6 bases and 7 bases, in that order; junction bases with no gene match: 9. Here the CDR3 DNA reads TGTGCCAGCAGCGTTCTAGCGGGAGAAGGGAATGAGCAGTTCTTC. Protein: CASSVLAGEGNEQFF.

Notes on this clone: This sample also contains other DNA sequences that code for the same CDR3. V gene TRBV5-1 combines with J gene TRBJ2-1, with 7 bases aligning to TRBD2. This CDR3 is built from 15 residues. J gave up 5 bases and V 0 bases, and 5 bases lay outside the gene matches. Looked up from germline, CDR1 is SGHRS and CDR2 is YFSETQ. The CDR3 reads CASSLGSSGNNEQFF. CDR3 coding DNA: TGCGCCAGCAGCTTGGGGTCTAGCGGCAACAATGAGCAGTTCTTC.

The genes are TRBV7-8 and TRBJ2-2; D is perhaps TRBD2 (5 bases). The germline V gene has CDR1 SGHVS and CDR2 FQNEAQ. Trimming removed 6 bases from V and 0 bases from J, with 8 bases in between. This CDR3 contains 14 residues. The CDR3 coding sequence is TGTGCCAGCAGAAGTAGCGCGAACACCGGGGAGCTGTTTTTT. This translates into CASRSSANTGELFF.

The chain is built from TRBV11-3 and TRBJ2-3, with a possible D match to TRBD2 (6 bases). Germline V gene sequence: CDR1 SGHNT, CDR2 YENEEA. The V end was cut by 5 bases, the J end by 1 base, with 13 bases between. The CDR3 is 15 amino acids. This chain's CDR3 is CASSPGAGRTDTQYF. CDR3 bases: TGTGCCAGCAGCCCCGGTGCGGGGCGCACAGATACGCAGTATTTT. Filled out from reference TRBV11-3 and TRBJ2-3, the complete variable domain reads EAGVVQSPRYKIIEKKQPVAFWCNPISGHNTLYWYLQNLGQGPELLIRYENEEAVDDSQLPKDRFSAERLKGVDSTLKIQPAELGDSAVYLCASSPGAGRTDTQYFGPGTRLTVL.

Comments on this clone: A junction end diverges from the germline sequence, so it may reflect a read error. The V call is TRBV20-1, the J call TRBJ1-1; D uncertain. The CDR3 contains 11 residues. The germline V gene has CDR1 DFQATT and CDR2 SNEGSKA (reference sequence). The CDR3, as DNA: TGCAGTGCTAGAGATCCTTGGCCCCCAACCTTT. This translates into CSARDPWPPTF.

The V and J genes are TRBV30 and TRBJ1-2; weak D call: TRBD1 (6 bases). Germline CDR1 reads GTSNPN; CDR2 reads SVGIG (reference sequence). The CDR3 totals 14 residues. Trimming removed 4 bases from V and 12 bases from J, with 24 bases in between. Here the CDR3 reads CAWTLEAAGEGDTF. The CDR3 region has the DNA TGTGCCTGGACCCTAGAGGCGGCAGGGGAGGGGGACACCTTC.